This passage covers 19 T cell receptor beta chains from one sample sequenced in a study of spatial heterogeneity in lung cancer. Sample time point: sample taken at primary tumor resection. TCRdb called the 5' RACE reads again in MiXCR, with one record for every CDR3 protein. The sample lists roughly 7,000 distinct CDR3 sequences; about 7% were seen once. Sequences were derived from PBMCs, sampled at surgery. These receptor sequences come from a male donor with early-stage non-small cell lung cancer.

This clonotype was detected many times. The chain joins TRBV24-1 to TRBJ2-3; TRBD2 matches 10 bases. The CDR3 has 14 amino acids. CDR1 is KGHDR and CDR2 is SFDVKD in the germline V gene. The V and J ends lost 3 bases and 5 bases, in that order; junction bases with no gene match: 1. CDR3 DNA: TGTGCCACCAGTGATCAGCGGGGGGGAGATACGCAGTATTTT. Protein: CATSDQRGGDTQYF.

At least ten counts were recorded for this clonotype. The chain uses TRBV20-1 and TRBJ2-1, with D tentatively TRBD2 (6 bases). V dropped 0 bases and J dropped 4 bases, with 22 bases sitting between them. CDR1 and CDR2 (germline): DFQATT, SNEGSKA (reference sequence). This CDR3 has 18 residues. CDR3 loop: CSARDLQLGPGGYNEQFF. In DNA, the CDR3 is TGCAGTGCTAGAGATTTACAGCTAGGCCCAGGAGGGTACAATGAGCAGTTCTTC.

This clonotype was counted at least ten times. The J gene is TRBJ2-6, the V gene TRBV6-5; maybe TRBD2 (7 bases). Germline-derived CDR1 and CDR2 are MNHEY and SVGAGI. The CDR3 consists of 16 residues. V lost 5 bases and J 1 base, leaving 12 bases between the germline ends. This CDR3 is CASSQGGGSGANVLTF. Here the CDR3 DNA reads TGTGCCAGCAGTCAGGGAGGGGGATCTGGGGCCAACGTCCTGACTTTC.

This clonotype was counted at least ten times. This chain connects TRBV6-1 to TRBJ2-7; D perhaps matches TRBD1 (6 bases). This CDR3 has 13 residues. Deletions cut 4 bases from V and 2 bases from J, with 9 bases between. Germline lookup yields CDR1 MNHNS and CDR2 SASEGT. CDR3 nucleotides: TGTGCCAGCAGTGGGGACATAGCCTACGAGCAGTACGTC. Translated, it gives CASSGDIAYEQYV.

This clonotype occurred many times. V is TRBV7-9 and J is TRBJ1-1; D not certain. Trimming pared 7 bases from V and 0 bases from J, leaving 12 bases between. There are 14 residues in the CDR3. Germline V gives CDR1 SEHNR, CDR2 FQNEAQ (reference sequence). The CDR3 DNA sequence: TGTGCCAGCACCGGCTCCAATCTGAACACTGAAGCTTTCTTT. Translated, it gives CASTGSNLNTEAFF. Complete variable domain (other parts from reference TRBV7-9 and TRBJ1-1): DTGVSQNPRHKITKRGQNVTFRCDPISEHNRLYWYRQTLGQGPEFLTYFQNEAQLEKSRLLSDRFSAERPKGSFSTLEIQRTEQGDSAMYLCASTGSNLNTEAFFGQGTRLTVV.

The table lists this clonotype with many counts. The V and J genes are TRBV20-1 and TRBJ2-7, with D possibly matching TRBD1 (6 bases). Germline V gene lookup returns CDR1 DFQATT and CDR2 SNEGSKA (reference sequence). This CDR3 comprises 13 residues. V lost 1 base, J lost 1 base, and 8 bases lay in between. The chain's CDR3 is CSARGGPSYEQYF. The CDR3 region has the DNA TGCAGTGCTAGAGGGGGGCCTTCCTACGAGCAGTACTTC.

This clonotype was detected many times. The chain is built from TRBV20-1 and TRBJ1-4, with D possibly being TRBD1 (5 bases). The CDR3 is 15 amino acids. CDR1 DFQATT and CDR2 SNEGSKA come from the germline V gene (reference sequence). The V and J ends lost 0 bases and 6 bases respectively, with 14 bases between them. CDR3: CSARDTGTNDEKLFF. In nucleotides, the CDR3 is TGCAGTGCTAGAGACACCGGGACGAACGATGAAAAACTGTTTTTT.

This clonotype came up many times. The V and J genes are TRBV2 and TRBJ2-3, with TRBD2 matching 10 bases. The CDR3 loop spans 16 amino acids. The germline gives CDR1 SNHLY, CDR2 FYNNEI. Losses at the gene ends were 4 bases for V and 2 bases for J; bases not matched to a gene: 6. CDR3 amino acids: CASSVISGGFTDTQYF. For the CDR3, the DNA is TGTGCCAGCAGTGTAATTAGCGGGGGGTTCACAGATACGCAGTATTTT.

This clonotype was counted many times. The chain combines TRBV28 with TRBJ2-7; 7 bases fit TRBD1. V trimming: 10 bases; J trimming: 1 base; junction bases outside the gene matches: 13. Germline V CDR1 and CDR2: MDHEN, SYDVKM. The CDR3 runs 15 residues. DNA of the CDR3: TGTGCCACCTCAGGGCAGGGGGTTGGTTCCTACGAGCAGTACTTC. It encodes CATSGQGVGSYEQYF.

This clonotype was observed many times. The CDR3 coding sequence is TGTGCCAGCAGCTTAATTAGCGGGGGGGCTACAGATACGCAGTATTTT. It encodes CASSLISGGATDTQYF. The chain carries TRBV28 and TRBJ2-3; 11 nucleotides agree with TRBD2. Germline V gene sequence: CDR1 MDHEN, CDR2 SYDVKM. J was trimmed by 3 bases and V by 6 bases; bases with no gene match: 8. This CDR3 is 16 amino acids long.

This clonotype was recorded at least ten times. The V and J genes are TRBV19 and TRBJ1-2; maybe TRBD1 (6 bases). Germline CDR1 is LNHDA and CDR2 is SQIVND (reference sequence). The CDR3 has 12 amino acids. V shed 6 bases and J shed 7 bases, with 12 bases lying between them. The CDR3 DNA is TGTGCCAGTAGGCAGGGGCTACTTGGCTACACCTTC. Its translation: CASRQGLLGYTF.

This clonotype has at least ten counts. The chain carries TRBV28 and TRBJ1-1; D is unresolved. Germline values: CDR1 MDHEN, CDR2 SYDVKM. Trimming pared 6 bases from V and 0 bases from J, leaving 5 bases between. The length of the CDR3 is 12 residues. For the CDR3, the DNA is TGTGCCAGCAGGGTCATGAACACTGAAGCTTTCTTT. Translation gives CASRVMNTEAFF.

Many counts were recorded for this clonotype. J is TRBJ2-3 and V is TRBV9; TRBD1 is a possible D gene (5 bases). Germline CDR1 reads SGDLS; CDR2 reads YYNGEE. The CDR3 spans 16 residues. V was cut by 3 bases and J by 6 bases, with 20 bases left in between. CDR3 sequence reads: CASSAPGYQGLDTQYF. The DNA for the CDR3 is TGTGCCAGCAGCGCCCCAGGGTATCAGGGCCTTGATACGCAGTATTTT.

This clonotype was observed at least ten times. The V call is TRBV5-4, the J call TRBJ2-1; D possibly corresponds to TRBD1 (5 bases). The CDR3 is 14 residues long. The V end was cut by 1 base, the J end by 8 bases, with 13 bases between. Germline V gene lookup returns CDR1 SGHNT and CDR2 YYREEE (reference sequence). The CDR3 sequence: CASSLPQGRDEQFF. The CDR3 region has the DNA TGTGCCAGCAGCTTGCCTCAGGGCAGGGATGAGCAGTTCTTC.

This clonotype was found many times. The chain is built from TRBV5-4 and TRBJ1-1; the D gene is possibly TRBD1 (5 bases). Deletions cut 4 bases from V and 1 base from J, with 14 bases between. Germline assignment: CDR1 SGHNT and CDR2 YYREEE (reference sequence). The CDR3 length is 15 residues. CDR3 protein: CASSADGTRNTEAFF. Here the CDR3 DNA reads TGTGCCAGCAGCGCGGACGGGACCCGGAACACTGAAGCTTTCTTT. The full variable domain, rest sourced from reference TRBV5-4 and TRBJ1-1, is ETGVTQSPTHLIKTRGQQVTLRCSSQSGHNTVSWYQQALGQGPQFIFQYYREEENGRGNFPPRFSGLQFPNYSSELNVNALELDDSALYLCASSADGTRNTEAFFGQGTRLTVV.

The chain is built from TRBV7-9 and TRBJ1-1, with D perhaps matching TRBD1 (6 bases). Germline V CDR1 and CDR2: SEHNR, FQNEAQ (reference sequence). Trimming took 5 bases from V and 0 from J, leaving 13 bases between them. The CDR3 has 15 residues. The chain's CDR3 is CASSALGTLNTEAFF. In DNA form, the CDR3 reads TGTGCCAGCAGCGCTCTAGGGACATTGAACACTGAAGCTTTCTTT.

Many counts were recorded for this clonotype. V gene TRBV10-3 combines with J gene TRBJ2-2; TRBD2 might be the D (6 bases). Trimming pared 9 bases from V and 1 base from J, leaving 12 bases between. The germline CDR1 and CDR2 sequences are ENHRY and SYGVKD. This CDR3 contains 14 residues. This CDR3 reads CAIAGTVNTGELFF. The CDR3 DNA follows: TGTGCCATTGCCGGGACTGTGAACACCGGGGAGCTGTTTTTT.

This clonotype was counted ten times or more. This chain uses TRBV14 with TRBJ2-3; 10 bases are a match to TRBD2. Germline V lookup: CDR1 SGHDN, CDR2 FVKESK. V was pared by 1 base and J by 5 bases, with 6 bases of the junction left unmatched. The CDR3 runs 16 residues. For the CDR3, the DNA is TGTGCCAGCAGCCAAGTCAGCGGGGGGGCGGGAGATACGCAGTATTTT. Translated, it gives CASSQVSGGAGDTQYF. Supplemented by reference TRBV14 and TRBJ2-3, the full variable domain reads EAGVTQFPSHSVIEKGQTVTLRCDPISGHDNLYWYRRVMGKEIKFLLHFVKESKQDESGMPNNRFLAERTGGTYSTLKVQPAELEDSGVYFCASSQVSGGAGDTQYFGPGTRLTVL.

This clonotype appeared many times. The chain uses TRBV25-1 and TRBJ1-1; tentatively, D is TRBD1 (6 bases). CDR1 is MGHDK and CDR2 is SYGVNS in the germline V gene. The CDR3 is 16 residues long. Trimming shortened V by 4 bases and J by 5 bases, and 20 bases separated the two germline ends. Here the CDR3 DNA reads TGTGCCAGCAGTGGGCTCGGGGGGCGCCAACATACTGAAGCTTTCTTT. Translation gives CASSGLGGRQHTEAFF.